The rows below give T cell receptor beta chains drawn from one sample of a study of CD8+CD57+ T cells in acquired aplastic anemia. TCRdb recomputed calls from the reads with MiXCR, one row per CDR3 protein. The data show 180,000 or so distinct CDR3 sequences, with 45% to 55% seen just once and around 1% held by the top ten. Input material: sorted CD4+, CD8+, or CD8+CD57+ T cells (not recorded which) from PBMCs. All receptors derive from a human donor with aplastic anemia. Each CDR3 is given without its conserved first and last residue. Each record gives: clone size, D gene, V gene, CDR3 protein. The D gene is left open where the match is weak. Only some rows state a clone size, as once, few, many or a class for expanded clones.

. | TRBD2 | TRBV10-3 | ASSLRGTSGAYTQY
. | . | TRBV29-1 | SVESVQETQY
. | . | TRBV4-3 | ASSQDTTMNTEAF
. | TRBD1 | TRBV24-1 | ATGDVTGVASYNEQS
many | . | TRBV6-5 | ASSYTGLTEAF
. | TRBD2 | TRBV3-1 | ASSQDGGKAGGLQETQY
. | TRBD1 | TRBV2 | ASSPDRGDYEQY
many | . | TRBV7-3 | ASKTRNTGELF
. | . | TRBV5-1 | ASSLARFHEQY
. | . | TRBV7-3 | ASSQANTGELF
many | . | TRBV4-2 | ASSESLGRQANSYEQY
. | TRBD2 | TRBV10-3 | ASSETILAGVGELF
many | . | TRBV4-3 | ASSQETRNTGELF
many | . | TRBV19 | ASSIETRNNSPLH
. | . | TRBV9 | ASSSDGVSGEQY
many | . | TRBV19 | ASSPEEERVSNQPQH
many | . | TRBV19 | ASSRGSKNIQY
many | TRBD1 | TRBV19 | ASSVDRGYNEQF
many | . | TRBV2 | ASSLSQGSGSPLH